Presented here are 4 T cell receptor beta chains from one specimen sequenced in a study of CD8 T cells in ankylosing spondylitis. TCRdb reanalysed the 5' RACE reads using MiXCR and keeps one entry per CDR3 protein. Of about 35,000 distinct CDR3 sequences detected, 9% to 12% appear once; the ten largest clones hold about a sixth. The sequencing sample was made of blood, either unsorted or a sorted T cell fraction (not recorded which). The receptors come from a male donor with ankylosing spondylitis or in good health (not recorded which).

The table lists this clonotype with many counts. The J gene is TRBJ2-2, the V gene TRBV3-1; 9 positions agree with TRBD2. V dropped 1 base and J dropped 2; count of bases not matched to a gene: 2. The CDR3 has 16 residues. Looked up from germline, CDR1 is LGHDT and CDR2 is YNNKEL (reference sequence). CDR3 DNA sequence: TGTGCCAGCAGCCAAGGCCTAGCGGGAAACACCGGGGAGCTGTTTTTT. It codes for CASSQGLAGNTGELFF. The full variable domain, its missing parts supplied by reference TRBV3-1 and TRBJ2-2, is DTAVSQTPKYLVTQMGNDKSIKCEQNLGHDTMYWYKQDSKKFLKIMFSYNNKELIINETVPNRFSPKSPDKAHLNLHINSLELGDSAVYFCASSQGLAGNTGELFFGEGSRLTVL.

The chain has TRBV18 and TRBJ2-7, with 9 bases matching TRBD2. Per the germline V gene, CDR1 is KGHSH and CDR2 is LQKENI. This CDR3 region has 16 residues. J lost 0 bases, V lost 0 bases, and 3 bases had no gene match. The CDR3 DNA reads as TGTGCCAGCTCACCACCGGCTAGCGGGACCTCCTACGAGCAGTACTTC. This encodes CASSPPASGTSYEQYF.

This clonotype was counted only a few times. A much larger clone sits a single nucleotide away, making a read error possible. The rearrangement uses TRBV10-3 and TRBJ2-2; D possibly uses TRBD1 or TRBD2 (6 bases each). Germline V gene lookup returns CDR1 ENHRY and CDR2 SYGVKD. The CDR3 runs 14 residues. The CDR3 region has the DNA TGTTCCACCGTAAGGGGGGAAGGGTCCGGGGAGCTGTTTTTT. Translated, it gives CSTVRGEGSGELFF.

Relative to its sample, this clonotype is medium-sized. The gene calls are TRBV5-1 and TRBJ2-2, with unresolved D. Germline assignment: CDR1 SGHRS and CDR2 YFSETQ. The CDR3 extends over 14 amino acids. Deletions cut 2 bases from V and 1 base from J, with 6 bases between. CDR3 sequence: CASSFLVNTGELFF. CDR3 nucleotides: TGCGCCAGCAGCTTCTTGGTGAACACCGGGGAGCTGTTTTTT. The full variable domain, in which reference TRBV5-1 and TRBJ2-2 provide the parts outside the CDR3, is KAGVTQTPRYLIKTRGQQVTLSCSPISGHRSVSWYQQTPGQGLQFLFEYFSETQRNKGNFPGRFSGRQFSNSRSEMNVSTLELGDSALYLCASSFLVNTGELFFGEGSRLTVL.